The T cell receptor (beta chain) under discussion was sequenced for a study of the immune and genomic landscape of osteosarcoma (dated by TCRdb to between 2020 and 2021). With regard to the full study: The overall cohort included a few dozen pediatric and adult patients with high-grade osteosarcoma, and the median age at diagnosis was roughly 25 years (range roughly 5-90). The cohort was enriched for poor-risk disease, with roughly 73% showing unfavorable pathologic response to standard therapy and approximately 68% deceased. Patients in the overall cohort were around 60% male, and roughly 80% presented with localized disease at diagnosis. The study profiled osteosarcoma specimens with whole genome, RNA and T-cell receptor sequencing plus immunohistochemistry and reverse phase protein arrays to define immunogenic potential. TCR sequencing results were integrated with transcriptome, protein array and immunostaining data to characterize the osteosarcoma immunogenomic landscape. The goal of the study was to explain why immune checkpoint inhibitors show limited clinical activity in osteosarcoma. Each of a few patients provided a couple of samples from the same tumor site.

On this clone: The specificity of this receptor is unknown. No much larger clonotype is one base removed from it; base qualities were not supplied.

The tumors sampled were post-treatment primary, local recurrence and metastasis specimens taken from patients with a poor prognosis. The study at large found these results: Productive TCR clonality was found to be low overall, with an average of 0.09 and a maximum of 0.3, which suggested limited T-cell clonal expansion. About 5 cases had a single hyperexpanded clone dominating the repertoire, and all had fewer than 100 T-cell clonotypes. Rather than matched normal tissue, external data from normal skin and healthy peripheral blood provided the clonality benchmarks. Matched blood was collected from only a couple of patients, alongside the frozen tumor specimens. No statistical method determined sample size because osteosarcoma is rare and all possible samples were collected. Although TCR productive clonality was higher in the immune-hot C3 cluster than in the cold C1 cluster, TCR productive clonality was still low overall.

TCR beta chain CDR3 regions were immunosequenced with the ImmunoSEQ Assay (Adaptive Biotechnologies). Regarding the original processing steps: TCRB rearrangements, read counts, read proportions and gene usage were exported through the ImmunoSEQ Analyzer platform. Using productive rearrangements, T-cell clonality was calculated as 1 minus Pielou's evenness. In the clonal space homeostasis analysis, clonotypes were binned as rare, small, medium, large or hyperexpanded (0.01 to 1 of the repertoire). TCR productive clonality was compared across immune clusters C1, C2 and C3 using the Wilcoxon rank sum test. TCRdb holds this immuneACCESS table with in-frame rearrangements only. Some clones are missing; in checked studies, unresolved V genes explain under half, and the rest has no known cause. V and J calls and clone size are those listed in that table; D and trimming were worked out from the DNA. The sample has 2,700 or so clones on record, more than 65% of them singletons. The top ten clonotypes cover 15% to 18% of the sample.

From the cysteine through the phenylalanine, the CDR3 covers 18 amino acids. The only DNA kept is the CDR3, 54 bases in frame from the first base. The trim is 2 bases for V and 5 bases for J, with a gap of 19 bases between the germline ends. CDR1 and CDR2 are read off the germline V gene as MGHDK and SYGVNS. Sequenced sample: tumor tissue from a local recurrence in the femur. The sample's cell subset or site label is to be understood as: locally recurrent osteosarcoma tumor. This TCR was recovered from a man between 18 and 29 years old with osteosarcoma. The age is the age at diagnosis. In this chain, TRBV25-1 is recombined with TRBJ2-6; possibly the D gene is TRBD1, per 5 matching bases. The DNA sequence reads TGTGCCAGCAGTGAAAGGGAAACTGGACAAAGTCGGGCCAACGTCCTGACTTTC. Translated, this is CASSERETGQSRANVLTF. Joined to the reference TRBV25-1 and TRBJ2-6 proteins, this CDR3 gives the full variable domain: EADIYQTPRYLVIGTGKKITLECSQTMGHDKMYWYQQDPGMELHLIHYSYGVNSTEKGDLSSESTVSRIRTEHFPLTLESARPSHTSQYLCASSERETGQSRANVLTFGAGSRLTVL.